These 32 T cell receptor beta chains originate from one sample sequenced in a study of human CD8 memory T cell subsets (dated by TCRdb to the early 2020s). A Human TCR Profiling Kit was used to prepare UMI-labeled 5' RACE TCRbeta libraries. TCRdb reprocessed the reads, so every CDR3 protein sequence counts as one entry and DNA is not shown. The sample table holds 4,000 to 6,000 distinct CDR3 sequences. The ten largest clones represent about 40% of the sample. The specimen was CD8+ T cells from PBMCs. The receptor source for this set is a human donor in good health.

In terms of frequency, this clonotype is medium-sized. The chain combines TRBV7-6 with TRBJ2-3; the TCRdb D gene call, TRBD2, has no DNA to confirm it. The CDR3 has 16 residues. CDR1 SGHVS and CDR2 FNYEAQ come from the germline V gene. The CDR3 reads CASSPRTSGNTDTQYF.

This sequence joins TRBV20-1 and TRBJ2-1. CDR1 DFQATT and CDR2 SNEGSKA come from the germline V gene (reference sequence). CDR3 length equals 15 residues. Here the CDR3 reads CSANRRGLGYNEQFF.

The V gene is TRBV13, the J gene TRBJ2-2. The CDR3 contains 11 residues. Germline CDR1 and CDR2: PRHDT and FYEKMQ (reference sequence). CDR3 loop: CASSFSGELFF. Combining the CDR3 with reference TRBV13 and TRBJ2-2 gives the whole variable domain AAGVIQSPRHLIKEKRETATLKCYPIPRHDTVYWYQQGPGQDPQFLISFYEKMQSDKGSIPDRFSAQQFSDYHSELNMSSLELGDSALYFCASSFSGELFFGEGSRLTVL.

The V and J genes are TRBV4-1 and TRBJ2-7; the D call from TCRdb, TRBD1, cannot be confirmed without DNA. Germline V gene sequence: CDR1 MGHRA, CDR2 YSYEKL. This CDR3 has 16 amino acids. CDR3 in amino acids: CASSQDTGTGTYEQYF.

The chain uses TRBV28 and TRBJ1-3. CDR1 and CDR2 (germline): MDHEN, SYDVKM. CDR3 length equals 14 residues. CDR3: CASGRGGYGNTIYF. Using reference TRBV28 and TRBJ1-3 for the parts outside the CDR3, the full variable domain is DVKVTQSSRYLVKRTGEKVFLECVQDMDHENMFWYRQDPGLGLRLIYFSYDVKMKEKGDIPEGYSVSREKKERFSLILESASTNQTSMYLCASGRGGYGNTIYFGEGSWLTVV.

The genes are TRBV27 and TRBJ2-7; TCRdb returns TRBD1, unconfirmable since there is no DNA. The CDR3 contains 16 residues. The germline V gene encodes CDR1 MNHEY and CDR2 SMNVEV (reference sequence). CDR3 protein: CASSGPSGTGPYEQYF.

The chain links TRBV27 to TRBJ1-2; the TRBD1 assignment by TCRdb is unverifiable without DNA. CDR1 and CDR2 (germline): MNHEY, SMNVEV (reference sequence). This CDR3 is 15 amino acids long. The CDR3 sequence is CASSPTGLANYGYTF.

This chain joins TRBV25-1 and TRBJ2-5; TCRdb selects TRBD1, and the lack of DNA leaves this call unchecked. The CDR3 runs 14 residues. Germline CDR1 and CDR2: MGHDK and SYGVNS. The chain's CDR3 is CASSPQGARETQYF.

By frequency, this clonotype registers hyperexpanded. The chain is built from TRBV28 and TRBJ2-1; TCRdb selects TRBD2, and the lack of DNA leaves this call unchecked. Per the germline V gene, CDR1 is MDHEN and CDR2 is SYDVKM. The CDR3 has 14 amino acids. CDR3 amino acids: CASSASGTYNEQFF.

This clonotype registers medium-sized (0.01 to 0.1%) by frequency. V and J are TRBV14 and TRBJ2-7; the TCRdb call, TRBD1, lacks DNA for checking. The CDR3 length is 16 residues. Germline CDR1 SGHDN, CDR2 FVKESK. The CDR3 spells CASSQEGVKSLYEQYF.

This clonotype counts as medium-sized (0.01 to 0.1%) by frequency. The genes are TRBV29-1 and TRBJ1-2; the D call from TCRdb, TRBD1, cannot be confirmed without DNA. Germline CDR1 is SQVTM and CDR2 is ANQGSEA. This CDR3 comprises 14 residues. The CDR3 region is CSVAGQGKDYGYTF. Using reference TRBV29-1 and TRBJ1-2 for the parts outside the CDR3, the full variable domain is SAVISQKPSRDICQRGTSLTIQCQVDSQVTMMFWYRQQPGQSLTLIATANQGSEATYESGFVIDKFPISRPNLTFSTLTVSNMSPEDSSIYLCSVAGQGKDYGYTFGSGTRLTVV.

The V call is TRBV28, the J call TRBJ2-1; TCRdb's D call of TRBD2 is untestable without DNA. The CDR3 consists of 14 residues. CDR1 and CDR2 from the germline V gene are MDHEN and SYDVKM. CDR3 region: CASRVAGFYNEQFF.

This chain uses TRBV25-1 with TRBJ1-1. The germline CDR1 and CDR2 sequences are MGHDK and SYGVNS. This CDR3 comprises 15 residues. CDR3 in amino acids: CASSEYLGRANEAFF.

Frequency places this clonotype as medium-sized. The CDR3 is CASSSLRGQRHF. V usage is TRBV6-5 and J usage is TRBJ1-5; absent DNA, TCRdb's TRBD1 call cannot be checked. Looked up from germline, CDR1 is MNHEY and CDR2 is SVGAGI. The CDR3 extends over 12 amino acids.

This clonotype shows up as medium-sized by frequency. The chain is built from TRBV11-2 and TRBJ2-7; the TRBD2 assignment by TCRdb is unverifiable without DNA. The germline V gene encodes CDR1 SGHAT and CDR2 FQNNGV. The CDR3 contains 14 residues. The CDR3 loop is CASSLGGGIREQYF.

This clonotype shows up as medium-sized by frequency. The chain joins TRBV29-1 to TRBJ2-5; TCRdb selects TRBD2, and the lack of DNA leaves this call unchecked. CDR1 SQVTM and CDR2 ANQGSEA come from the germline V gene. The CDR3 runs to 16 residues. The CDR3 spells CSVEEDSGGTRETQYF.

CDR3 amino acids: CASSVDRYTGELFF. This chain links TRBV6-5 with TRBJ2-2; the TCRdb D gene call, TRBD1, has no DNA to confirm it. The CDR3 has 14 amino acids. CDR1 is MNHEY and CDR2 is SVGAGI in the germline V gene.

The chain couples TRBV27 to TRBJ1-1. Germline V gene lookup returns CDR1 MNHEY and CDR2 SMNVEV (reference sequence). This CDR3 is 13 amino acids long. The CDR3 sequence: CASRIGGDTEAFF.

The rearrangement uses TRBV5-6 and TRBJ2-1; TCRdb's D call of TRBD1 is untestable without DNA. Germline CDR1 reads SGHDT; CDR2 reads YYEEEE. The CDR3 has 12 amino acids. The CDR3 is CASSIGDSEQFF.

The CDR3 is CASEFGDEQYF. The chain employs TRBV7-9 and TRBJ2-7. The CDR3 is 11 amino acids. Germline lookup yields CDR1 SEHNR and CDR2 FQNEAQ (reference sequence).

The CDR3 sequence: CASSDPSERVTEATDTQYF. The V gene is TRBV2, the J gene TRBJ2-3; no DNA is available, so the TRBD2 call from TCRdb remains unchecked. The CDR3 has 19 amino acids. CDR1 SNHLY and CDR2 FYNNEI come from the germline V gene.

The rearrangement uses TRBV6-1 and TRBJ2-1; TCRdb's D call of TRBD2 is untestable without DNA. CDR1 is MNHNS, CDR2 SASEGT, per germline. The CDR3 contains 14 residues. CDR3: CASSLAGLGNEQFF.

This chain connects TRBV12-3 or TRBV12-4 to TRBJ2-7; absent DNA, TCRdb's TRBD1 call cannot be checked. This CDR3 has 15 residues. The CDR3 protein is CASSSPGQGVYEQYF.

The CDR3 loop reads CASSEQLDTGELFF. The chain recombines TRBV6-1 with TRBJ2-2. This CDR3 spans 14 amino acids. CDR1 and CDR2 from the germline V gene are MNHNS and SASEGT.

V and J are TRBV13 and TRBJ2-7; the TCRdb call, TRBD1, lacks DNA for checking. The CDR3 has 16 residues. Germline V gene sequence: CDR1 PRHDT, CDR2 FYEKMQ (reference sequence). Here the CDR3 reads CASSPGSAGTNYEQYF. The full variable domain, rest sourced from reference TRBV13 and TRBJ2-7, is AAGVIQSPRHLIKEKRETATLKCYPIPRHDTVYWYQQGPGQDPQFLISFYEKMQSDKGSIPDRFSAQQFSDYHSELNMSSLELGDSALYFCASSPGSAGTNYEQYFGPGTRLTVT.

The chain employs TRBV7-9 and TRBJ2-1; the TCRdb D gene call, TRBD1, has no DNA to confirm it. This CDR3 region has 15 residues. Per germline, CDR1 SEHNR and CDR2 FQNEAQ (reference sequence). The CDR3 loop is CASSSLTGTDNEQFF.

CDR3 amino acids: CSVPQGPSNEQFF. J is TRBJ2-1 and V is TRBV29-1; TCRdb calls TRBD1, which cannot be checked without DNA. Germline V gene sequence: CDR1 SQVTM, CDR2 ANQGSEA. CDR3 length: 13 residues.

This clonotype registers large by frequency. The rearrangement joins TRBV5-6 to TRBJ2-5; TCRdb gives TRBD2 as the D gene, but with no DNA this cannot be confirmed. The CDR3 covers 15 residues. Germline CDR1 SGHDT, CDR2 YYEEEE. The CDR3 is CASSLVAGGGETQYF.

The chain is built from TRBV27 and TRBJ2-7; the TRBD1 assignment by TCRdb is unverifiable without DNA. Germline V gene sequence: CDR1 MNHEY, CDR2 SMNVEV (reference sequence). CDR3 length equals 16 residues. CDR3 region: CASSILPGTVLYEQYF.

The V gene is TRBV20-1, the J gene TRBJ1-1. The CDR3 has 13 amino acids. Germline V gene lookup returns CDR1 DFQATT and CDR2 SNEGSKA (reference sequence). CDR3 sequence: CSALVSTETEAFF.

This chain joins TRBV10-2 and TRBJ1-3. There are 11 residues in the CDR3. CDR1 and CDR2 (germline): WSHSY, SAAADI. Here the CDR3 reads CASQTGNTIYF.

This rearrangement joins TRBV19 to TRBJ2-1; the D gene TCRdb calls, TRBD2, cannot be checked with no DNA. Per the germline V gene, CDR1 is LNHDA and CDR2 is SQIVND (reference sequence). This CDR3 spans 18 amino acids. CDR3 loop: CASRKTAGTDLSYNEQFF. Together with reference TRBV19 and TRBJ2-1, the CDR3 gives the full variable domain: DGGITQSPKYLFRKEGQNVTLSCEQNLNHDAMYWYRQDPGQGLRLIYYSQIVNDFQKGDIAEGYSVSREKKESFPLTVTSAQKNPTAFYLCASRKTAGTDLSYNEQFFGPGTRLTVL.